This TCR beta chain was identified in a study of blood T cell repertoires in COVID-19. Study as a whole: Sources were T cells, B-cell-depleted T cells, or PBMCs; the material itself was cDNA or gDNA.

V lost 2 bases, J lost 4 bases, and 14 bases lay in between. Germline CDR1 and CDR2: MNHEY and SMNVEV (reference sequence). The CDR3 runs 15 residues. The assay was immunoSEQ multiplex PCR, and TCRdb's table has in-frame clones only and misses some. The data contain about 200,000 clones, roughly 80% of them singletons. This TCR was sampled from a man in his forties who had recovered from COVID-19. V is TRBV27 and J is TRBJ1-2, with a tentative D call TRBD1 (6 bases). Source material: PBMCs or T cells enriched from blood (not recorded which). CDR3 region: CASSLLQGRGYGYTF. Here the CDR3 DNA reads TGTGCCAGCAGTTTACTACAGGGTCGGGGCTATGGCTACACCTTC.